This record looks at one T cell receptor (beta chain) sequence and its context. What this receptor recognizes is not known. Base qualities are not at hand, and no much larger clone is one base apart. The 39 donors, aged about 6 to 95 years, were systemically healthy Caucasian individuals from Russia. Approximately 11 milliliters of peripheral blood were drawn from each donor into EDTA-treated Vacutainer tubes. PBMCs were isolated by Ficoll-Paque density-gradient centrifugation, with at least 6.5 million obtained per sample. Trizol reagent was used to extract total RNA from PBMCs, with at least 6 micrograms per sample. Naive CD45RAhigh/CD27high T cell percentages were measured by flow cytometry on a PBMC aliquot from every donor. The data are from a study of blood T cells in healthy people across ages (dated by TCRdb to about 2015). A note on the overall study: In model experiments, template switching captured roughly one uniquely barcoded TCR beta cDNA molecule for every two T cells. The donors were divided into four age groups: young (average approximately 17 years), middle-aged (about 39), aged (roughly 66) and long-lived (about 80). To avoid experimental bias, donors of different ages were distributed randomly across sequencing lanes. Age-related changes in TCR beta repertoire diversity were measured in the study by deep sequencing normalized with unique cDNA molecular identifiers. For two donors (one aged 18 to 30 and one aged 80 or older), the study analyzed two additional independent replicas of 1 million unique cDNA reads from the same blood draw.

Study-wide findings and limitations: Conclusive comparison of naive and antigen-experienced compartments was prevented by the profiling of bulk unsorted PBMCs. Compared with the aged group, the long-lived group had more naive CD4+ T cells, fewer expanded clones and increased TCR diversity, suggesting age selection. There was a strong correlation between observed TCR beta diversity and the percentage of naive T cells measured by flow cytometry. Estimates of total diversity from one million sequenced T cells were regarded as lower bounds and underestimates. Donor CMV infection status was unknown, potentially confounding age-related changes in expanded clonotypes. Observed TCR beta diversity per million T cells fell roughly linearly with age, and a significant reduction was already apparent by age roughly 40.

The method was 5' RACE. Sequenced on an Illumina HiSeq 2500. A second roughly 7 to 11 cycle PCR used a sample-barcoded 5' primer and a J-beta primer mix. Each TCR beta cDNA molecule received a unique molecular identifier from a template-switch 5' adaptor carrying 12 random nucleotides. At least 2.5 million CDR3-containing paired-end reads were obtained from each sample. First-strand cDNA was synthesized from all RNA with the Mint cDNA synthesis kit, primed by a TRBC-specific oligonucleotide. Following uracil-DNA glycosylase treatment, all cDNA underwent a first 18-cycle PCR with the universal primers M1SS and BC2_uni_R. The authors processed their data as follows. Each sample was normalized by randomly selecting 1 million high-quality reads, each carrying a distinct molecular identifier. Reads with shared molecular identifiers were discarded instead of being binned into consensus sequences. MiTCR, with a Q25 quality threshold and the strictest error-elimination algorithm, was used for CDR3 identification, clonotype clustering and error correction. A nonparametric unseen species model with Euler transformation was used to estimate lower-bound total TCR beta diversity. The raw public reads went through TCRdb reprocessing: fastp at Q25, MiXCR clone calling, in-frame beta chains kept. Every entry covers one CDR3 protein and lists the most common genes and DNA from its rows. TCRdb assigned the V and J calls; the authors' analysis was not used. In all, the sample holds fewer than 700,000 distinct CDR3 sequences, and around 43% of those were seen once. Of the sample, 25% to 35% is held by the ten largest clones.

Sequencing was performed on blood. This receptor was taken from an elderly man in good health.

The DNA sequence is as follows: TGTGCCAGCAGCTTAGGTACTAGCGGGAATAACGAGCAGTACTTC. The translation is CASSLGTSGNNEQYF. The chain couples TRBV7-2 to TRBJ2-7; 10 central nucleotides agree with TRBD2. Based on the germline V gene, the CDR1 and CDR2 sequences are SGHTA and FQGNSA. Measured from the cysteine to the phenylalanine, the CDR3 is 15 residues long. CDR3 DNA only is kept here, 45 bases in frame from base 1. Trimming takes 1 base off V and 5 bases off J; junction bases not matched to a gene: 5.